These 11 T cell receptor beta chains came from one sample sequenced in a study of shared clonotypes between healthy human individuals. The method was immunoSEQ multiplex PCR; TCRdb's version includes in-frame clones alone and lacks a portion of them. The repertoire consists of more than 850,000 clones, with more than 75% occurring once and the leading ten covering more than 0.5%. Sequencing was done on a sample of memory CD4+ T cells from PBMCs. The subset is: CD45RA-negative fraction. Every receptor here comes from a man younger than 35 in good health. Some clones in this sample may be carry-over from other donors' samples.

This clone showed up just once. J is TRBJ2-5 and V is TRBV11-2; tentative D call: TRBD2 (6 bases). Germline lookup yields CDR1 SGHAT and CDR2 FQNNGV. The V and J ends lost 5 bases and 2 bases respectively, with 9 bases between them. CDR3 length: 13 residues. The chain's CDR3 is CASSVGTQETQYF. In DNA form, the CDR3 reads TGTGCCAGCAGCGTCGGGACTCAAGAGACCCAGTACTTC.

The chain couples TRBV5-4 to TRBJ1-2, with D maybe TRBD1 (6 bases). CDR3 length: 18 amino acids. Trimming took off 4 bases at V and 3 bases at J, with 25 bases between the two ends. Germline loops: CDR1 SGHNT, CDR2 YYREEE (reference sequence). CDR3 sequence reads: CASSPSSREQGYDYGYTF. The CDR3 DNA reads TGTGCCAGCAGCCCTTCTAGTAGGGAACAGGGTTATGACTATGGCTACACCTTC. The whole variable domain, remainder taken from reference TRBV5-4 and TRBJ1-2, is ETGVTQSPTHLIKTRGQQVTLRCSSQSGHNTVSWYQQALGQGPQFIFQYYREEENGRGNFPPRFSGLQFPNYSSELNVNALELDDSALYLCASSPSSREQGYDYGYTFGSGTRLTVV.

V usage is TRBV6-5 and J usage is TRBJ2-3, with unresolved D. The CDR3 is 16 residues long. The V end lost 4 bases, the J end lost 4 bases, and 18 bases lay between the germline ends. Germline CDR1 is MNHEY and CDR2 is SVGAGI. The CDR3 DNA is TGTGCCAGCAGTTCGTTTGGCAGTTGGAATTCAGATACGCAGTATTTT. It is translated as CASSSFGSWNSDTQYF.

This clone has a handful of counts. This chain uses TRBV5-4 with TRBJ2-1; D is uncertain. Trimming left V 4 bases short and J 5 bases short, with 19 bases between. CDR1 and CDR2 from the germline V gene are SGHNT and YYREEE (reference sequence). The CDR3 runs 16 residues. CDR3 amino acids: CASSTKKQKQHNEQFF. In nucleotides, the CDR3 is TGTGCCAGCAGCACCAAAAAACAAAAACAGCACAATGAGCAGTTCTTC. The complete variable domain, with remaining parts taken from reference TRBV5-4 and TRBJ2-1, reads ETGVTQSPTHLIKTRGQQVTLRCSSQSGHNTVSWYQQALGQGPQFIFQYYREEENGRGNFPPRFSGLQFPNYSSELNVNALELDDSALYLCASSTKKQKQHNEQFFGPGTRLTVL.

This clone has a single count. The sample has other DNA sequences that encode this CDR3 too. The CDR3 is CASSLRGDGYTF. The CDR3 DNA is TGTGCCAGCAGCTTACGGGGGGATGGCTACACCTTC. The chain combines TRBV7-6 with TRBJ1-2, with a possible D match to TRBD1 (5 bases). Per the germline V gene, CDR1 is SGHVS and CDR2 is FNYEAQ. The CDR3 consists of 12 residues. V was cut by 2 bases and J by 6 bases, with 7 bases left in between.

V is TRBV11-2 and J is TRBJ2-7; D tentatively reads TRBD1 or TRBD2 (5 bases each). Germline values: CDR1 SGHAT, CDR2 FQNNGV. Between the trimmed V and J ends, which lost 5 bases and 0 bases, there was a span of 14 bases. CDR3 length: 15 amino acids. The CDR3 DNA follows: TGTGCCAGCAGCCCCCTGAGGGGCACCTCCTACGAGCAGTACTTC. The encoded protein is CASSPLRGTSYEQYF.

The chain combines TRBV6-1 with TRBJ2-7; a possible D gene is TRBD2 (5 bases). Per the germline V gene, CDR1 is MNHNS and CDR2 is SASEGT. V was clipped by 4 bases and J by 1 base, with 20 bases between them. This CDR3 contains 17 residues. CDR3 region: CASSGVRSGRVSYEQYF. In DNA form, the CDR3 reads TGTGCCAGCAGTGGAGTTAGGTCGGGAAGGGTGTCCTACGAGCAGTACTTC.

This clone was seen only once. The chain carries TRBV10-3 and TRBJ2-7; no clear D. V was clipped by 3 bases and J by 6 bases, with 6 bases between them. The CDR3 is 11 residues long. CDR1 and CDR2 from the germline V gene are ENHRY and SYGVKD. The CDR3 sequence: CAISERGEQYF. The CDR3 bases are TGTGCCATCAGTGAACGAGGCGAGCAGTACTTC.

The CDR3 nucleotides are TGTGCCAGCAGTGATGTGTTATCGGTGTCAGCGGGAGGCTACACCTTC. Its translation is CASSDVLSVSAGGYTF. The chain is built from TRBV6-1 and TRBJ1-2; no clear D. Germline V gene lookup returns CDR1 MNHNS and CDR2 SASEGT. This CDR3 is 16 amino acids long. With 3 bases removed from V and 8 bases from J, the gap between germline ends came to 22 bases.

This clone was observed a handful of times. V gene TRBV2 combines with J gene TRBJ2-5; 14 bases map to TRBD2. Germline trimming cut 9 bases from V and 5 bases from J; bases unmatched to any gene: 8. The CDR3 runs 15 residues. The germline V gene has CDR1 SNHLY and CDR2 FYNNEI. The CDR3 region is CASRLAGGLGETQYF. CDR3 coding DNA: TGTGCCAGTAGACTAGCGGGAGGGCTCGGTGAGACCCAGTACTTC. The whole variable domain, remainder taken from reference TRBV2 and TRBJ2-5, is EPEVTQTPSHQVTQMGQEVILRCVPISNHLYFYWYRQILGQKVEFLVSFYNNEISEKSEIFDDQFSVERPDGSNFTLKIRSTKLEDSAMYFCASRLAGGLGETQYFGPGTRLLVL.

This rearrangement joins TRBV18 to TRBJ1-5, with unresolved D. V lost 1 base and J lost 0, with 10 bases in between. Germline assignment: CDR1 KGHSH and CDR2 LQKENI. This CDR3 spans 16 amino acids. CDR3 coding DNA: TGTGCCAGCTCACCACGTCTACAAGATAGCAATCAGCCCCAGCATTTT. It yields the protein CASSPRLQDSNQPQHF. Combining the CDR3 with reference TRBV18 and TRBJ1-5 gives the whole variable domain NAGVMQNPRHLVRRRGQEARLRCSPMKGHSHVYWYRQLPEEGLKFMVYLQKENIIDESGMPKERFSAEFPKEGPSILRIQQVVRGDSAAYFCASSPRLQDSNQPQHFGDGTRLSIL.